These T cell receptor beta chains were read from a single sample in a study of blood T cell repertoires in COVID-19. TCRdb keeps only in-frame clones here, not all; method: immunoSEQ multiplex PCR. The sample includes approximately 150,000 clones, less than 90% of them seen just once. Sequenced material: PBMCs or T cells enriched from blood (not recorded which). These receptors all stem from a human donor with acute COVID-19. The donor label of this sample is uncertain. Each CDR3 is given with its conserved first and last residue. A D gene is named only where the DNA matches it firmly. The listing skips clone size in some rows; elsewhere it reads once, few, many or a size class.

size	J	V	D	DNA	CDR3
NA	TRBJ2-7	TRBV7-2	TRBD2	TGTGCCAGCAGTCCCTGGGCGGGAGACGAGCAGTACTTC	CASSPWAGDEQYF
NA	TRBJ1-1	TRBV5-6	TRBD1	TGTGCCAGCAGCGCGGTCACAGGGGGGGACACTGAAGCTTTCTTT	CASSAVTGGDTEAFF
NA	TRBJ2-7	TRBV7-9	TRBD2	TGTGCCAGCAGGCATAGCGGGGGGACATACGAGCAGTACTTC	CASRHSGGTYEQYF
once	TRBJ2-3	TRBV21-1	NA	TGTGCCAGCAGGGACAGGGCCCCACCCACAGATACGCAGTATTTT	CASRDRAPPTDTQYF
once	TRBJ1-2	TRBV7-2	TRBD1	TGTGCCAGCAGCCTCGGGACAGGGGTAAACTCTAACTATGGCTACACCTTC	CASSLGTGVNSNYGYTF
NA	TRBJ2-3	TRBV6-2/TRBV6-3	NA	TGTGCCAGCAGACCTCTCGAACGGGTGCTCGCTGATACGCAGTATTTT	CASRPLERVLADTQYF
NA	TRBJ2-1	TRBV5-1	TRBD1	TGCGCCAGCAGCTTGGCCGGGGACAGGGCCCATGAGCAGTTCTTC	CASSLAGDRAHEQFF
NA	TRBJ2-7	TRBV9	NA	TGTGCCAGCAGCAGTCAGGGAGGCGAGCAGTACTTC	CASSSQGGEQYF
NA	TRBJ2-5	TRBV5-4	NA	TGTGCCAGCAGCTTGGAGGGCACCCTAAGGGGAGAGACCCAGTACTTC	CASSLEGTLRGETQYF
NA	TRBJ2-7	TRBV4-2	NA	TGTGCCAGCAGCCGCGGAGGGGGCAAGGACTCCTACGAGCAGTACTTC	CASSRGGGKDSYEQYF
NA	TRBJ2-7	TRBV2	NA	TGTGCCAGCAGAAGACAGCAATTCTCCTACGAGCAGTACTTC	CASRRQQFSYEQYF
NA	TRBJ2-1	TRBV3-1/TRBV3-2	TRBD2	TGTGCCAGCAGCCCAGCTAGCGGGGGGGCCTACAATGAGCAGTTCTTC	CASSPASGGAYNEQFF
once	TRBJ2-7	TRBV5-1	TRBD1	TGCGCCAGCAGCTCAAACAGGGGCCCCTACGAGCAGTACTTC	CASSSNRGPYEQYF
NA	TRBJ2-2	TRBV11-2	NA	TGTGCCAGCAGCTCCATTGGACAGACGAACACCGGGGAGCTGTTTTTT	CASSSIGQTNTGELFF
once	TRBJ2-3	TRBV9	TRBD1	TGTGCCAGCAGCGAAGCAGGGGGATTAGATACGCAGTATTTT	CASSEAGGLDTQYF
NA	TRBJ2-7	TRBV4-1	NA	TGCGCCAGCAGCCAAGAGGAGGGCTCCTACGAGCAGTACTTC	CASSQEEGSYEQYF
NA	TRBJ1-1	TRBV7-2	NA	TGTGCCAGCAGCTTAGGGATTGGGAGAACTGAAGCTTTCTTT	CASSLGIGRTEAFF
few	TRBJ2-5	TRBV5-4	TRBD2	TGTGCCAGCAGCCCGCGGGGACTAGGAAACCAAGAGACCCAGTACTTC	CASSPRGLGNQETQYF
NA	TRBJ1-6	TRBV9	TRBD1	TGTGCCAGCAGCGTCACTTGGGACAGGGTTAATTCACCCCTCCACTTT	CASSVTWDRVNSPLHF
few	TRBJ1-1	TRBV27	TRBD1	TGTGCCAGCACCTCGGGACAGATGAACACTGAAGCTTTCTTT	CASTSGQMNTEAFF
NA	TRBJ1-1	TRBV15	TRBD1	TGTGCCACCAGCAGAGAGGGACAGGGTTACACTGAAGCTTTCTTT	CATSREGQGYTEAFF
few	TRBJ2-7	TRBV7-9	NA	TGTGCCAGCAGCTTAGAACAATACGAGCAGTACTTC	CASSLEQYEQYF
once	TRBJ1-6	TRBV7-9	TRBD1	TGTGCCAGCAGCTTTGAGACAGGGAACCCTAATTCACCCCTCCACTTT	CASSFETGNPNSPLHF
NA	TRBJ2-6	TRBV9	TRBD2	TGTGCCAGCAGCGTAGGACTAGCGGGAGATTCTGGGGCCAACGTCCTGACTTTC	CASSVGLAGDSGANVLTF
NA	TRBJ2-5	TRBV20-1	TRBD2	TGCAGTGCTAGTCGGGGGGGCCAAGAGACCCAGTACTTC	CSASRGGQETQYF
NA	TRBJ2-7	TRBV11-2	TRBD2	TGTGCCAGCAGCTTACGCGGGGGGGCCTACGAGCAGTACTTC	CASSLRGGAYEQYF
NA	TRBJ2-1	TRBV29-1	NA	TGCAGCGTGGGGGCAGACCTGTCCTACAATGAGCAGTTCTTC	CSVGADLSYNEQFF
NA	TRBJ2-1	TRBV2	NA	TGTGCCAGCAGTGAAGCGCGAGATGAGCAGTTCTTC	CASSEARDEQFF
NA	TRBJ2-2	TRBV12-5	NA	TGTGCTAGTGGTTTGGGCGGGGCCATCAACGCCGGGGAGCTGTTTTTT	CASGLGGAINAGELFF
few	TRBJ1-5	TRBV5-1	NA	TGCGCCAGCAGCTTGCAAGGGGAGGGACAGCCCCAGCATTTT	CASSLQGEGQPQHF
NA	TRBJ1-3	TRBV11-2	NA	TGTGCCAGCAGCTCCTCCTCTGGAAACACCATATATTTT	CASSSSSGNTIYF
NA	TRBJ2-2	TRBV5-1	NA	TGCGCCAGCAGCCCTGGGGTCGGGGAGGCCGGGGAGCTGTTTTTT	CASSPGVGEAGELFF
NA	TRBJ2-5	TRBV5-1	TRBD1	TGCGCCAGCAGCTTGGGAGGACAGGGGGCTCAAGAGACCCAGTACTTC	CASSLGGQGAQETQYF
once	TRBJ2-3	TRBV7-3	NA	TGTGCCAGCAGCTTAACGGGGACTAGCACAGATACGCAGTATTTT	CASSLTGTSTDTQYF
NA	TRBJ2-3	TRBV27	TRBD1	TGTGCCAGCAGTTTGGGGGACAGTTACACAGATACGCAGTATTTT	CASSLGDSYTDTQYF
NA	TRBJ1-1	TRBV9	NA	TGTGCCAGCAGCGTCCGGGGGAACACTGAAGCTTTCTTT	CASSVRGNTEAFF
NA	TRBJ2-7	TRBV10-3	TRBD2	TGTGCCATCAGTGATTCGGGGGGGTACGACGAGCAGTACTTC	CAISDSGGYDEQYF
once	TRBJ1-3	TRBV18	NA	TGTGCCAGCTCACCAGGGCTGGACACCATATATTTT	CASSPGLDTIYF
NA	TRBJ2-1	TRBV5-6	NA	TGTGCCAGCAGCCGTTACAATGAGCAGTTCTTC	CASSRYNEQFF
NA	TRBJ2-3	TRBV18	TRBD2	TGTGCCAGCTCACCTTTAGCGGGGGGCCCTCGAGGGGATACGCAGTATTTT	CASSPLAGGPRGDTQYF